Listed here is a single T cell receptor beta chain. Its antigen is currently unknown. A junction end diverges from the germline sequence, so it may reflect a read error. The sample comes from a study of type 1 and type 2 diabetes patients. In the study overall: Sequencing for the whole study yielded 15 million to 20 million paired-end reads.

From germline, CDR1 is SGHRS and CDR2 YFSETQ. The CDR3 loop spans 15 amino acids. General study findings and limits: Some HECs seen only in T1D might also appear in more T2D or control samples.

Donors had no other autoimmune disease or infection in four weeks. The PCR template was genomic DNA. A primer set of 30 forward and 13 reverse primers amplified the CDR3. MiXCR, applied by TCRdb to the multiplex PCR reads, yields one record per CDR3 protein. The data show approximately 260,000 distinct CDR3 sequences, approximately 50% seen once. This sequence originates from a man younger than 35 with type 2 diabetes. This chain uses TRBV5-1 with TRBJ2-1; D remains ambiguous. The sequencing sample was made of peripheral blood mononuclear cells (PBMCs). The CDR3 region is CASSVDLFSYNEQFF. In DNA form, the CDR3 reads TGTGCCAGCAGCGTAGACTTATTCTCCTACAATGAGCAGTTCTTC.